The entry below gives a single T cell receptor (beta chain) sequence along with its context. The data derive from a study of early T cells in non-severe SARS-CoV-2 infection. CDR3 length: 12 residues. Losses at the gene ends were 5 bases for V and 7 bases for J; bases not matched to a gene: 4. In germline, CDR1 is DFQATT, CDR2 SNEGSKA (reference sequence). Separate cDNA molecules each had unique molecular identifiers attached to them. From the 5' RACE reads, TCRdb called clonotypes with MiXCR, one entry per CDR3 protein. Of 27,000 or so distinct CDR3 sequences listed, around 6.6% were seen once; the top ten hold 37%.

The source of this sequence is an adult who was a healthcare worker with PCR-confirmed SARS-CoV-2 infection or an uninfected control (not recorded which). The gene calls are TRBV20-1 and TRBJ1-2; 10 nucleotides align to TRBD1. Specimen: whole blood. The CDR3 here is CSAPDRGIGYTF. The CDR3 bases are TGCAGTGCTCCGGACAGGGGGATTGGCTACACCTTC.